This T cell receptor (beta chain) emerged from a study of cytomegalovirus exposure and HLA in healthy donors. Study outcomes and limitations: The number of N-insertions in an Asian-associated ancestry cluster was reportedly below the roughly 670-donor mean in a later analysis.

This clone was seen only once. The antigen is not known. Germline lookup yields CDR1 MGHDK and CDR2 SYGVNS. CDR3 length equals 15 residues. J lost 7 bases, V lost 3 bases, and 8 bases had no gene match. PCR was performed using 60 Vbeta and 13 Jbeta primers. Only in-frame clones appear in the TCRdb table, and some are missing; sequencing was by immunoSEQ multiplex PCR. Among around 140,000 clones, 75% to 90% were seen once, and the ten largest hold roughly 4.7%. V gene TRBV25-1 combines with J gene TRBJ1-1; the match to TRBD1 covers 10 bases. The sequenced sample was PBMCs. The TCR was taken from a man aged 40-50 years in good health and CMV-seronegative. CDR3 loop: CASSEDRGVTDEAFF. CDR3 nucleotides: TGTGCCAGCAGTGAGGACAGGGGGGTAACAGATGAAGCTTTCTTT.